This TCR beta chain was observed in a study of TIL therapy for anti-PD-1-resistant metastatic lung cancer. Study context: Most patients had lung adenocarcinoma; several tumors were EGFR-mutant, two ALK-rearranged; half smoked currently or formerly.

Noted time point: pre-treatment sample, taken before nivolumab and TIL therapy. Most excised metastases sampled were pleural nodules or supraclavicular lymph nodes. The immunoSEQ assay was v3. Assay: immunoSEQ multiplex PCR; the TCRdb copy retains only in-frame clones and omits some. The sample lists more than 90,000 clones, less than 70% occurring once. Germline loops: CDR1 SGHNT, CDR2 YYREEE (reference sequence). The CDR3 is 14 residues long. The V and J ends lost 1 base and 4 bases respectively, with 11 bases between them. V usage is TRBV5-4 and J usage is TRBJ2-5; D may be TRBD1 (5 bases). This clonotype was sampled from a person between 30 and 80 years old with non-small cell lung cancer. The source material was tumor tissue, sampled at baseline. CDR3 DNA sequence: TGTGCCAGCAGCTTGAGTGGGCAGGGAGAGACCCAGTACTTC. It specifies CASSLSGQGETQYF.